This TCR beta chain originates from a study of neoadjuvant anti-PD-1 for oral cavity cancer. Study in general: Nivolumab at 3 mg/kg was mostly given biweekly, three to four doses, pre-surgery. General study points: Only three patients per response group were TCR-analyzed; validation needed.

Stated time point: after neoadjuvant nivolumab, at surgical resection. The table came from immunoSEQ multiplex PCR; TCRdb's copy has only in-frame clones and leaves some out. The data contain about 37,000 clones, roughly two fifths of them singletons. As regards this clone: Its antigen is undetermined.

Trimming took 6 bases from V and 0 from J, leaving 3 bases between them. This CDR3 region has 11 residues. The germline CDR1 and CDR2 sequences are KGHSH and LQKENI. The rearrangement links TRBV18 to TRBJ2-7; no firm D call. Sequences were derived from tumor tissue, sampled after nivolumab (anti-PD-1) treatment. The receptor was derived from a person between 40 and 79 years old with oral cavity squamous cell carcinoma. The CDR3 nucleotides read TGTGCCAGCTCCCGCTCCTACGAGCAGTACTTC. It yields the protein CASSRSYEQYF.